Listed here are 31 T cell receptor beta chains from one sample, sequenced in a study of blood T cells in healthy people across ages. A J-beta primer mix and a sample-barcoded 5' primer were used in a second PCR of about 6 to 12 cycles. TCRdb reprocessed the 5' RACE reads with MiXCR, giving one entry per CDR3 protein. The sample shows about 1,500,000 distinct CDR3 sequences, under 30% of them seen only once. The sample comprised blood. The receptors here all came from a woman younger than 45 in good health.

This clonotype appeared many times. The rearrangement links TRBV15 to TRBJ2-5, with 10 bases lining up with TRBD1. The germline CDR1 and CDR2 sequences are LNHNV and YYDKDF (reference sequence). After removal of 7 bases from V and 5 bases from J, the junction contained 7 bases not matched to a gene. The CDR3 sequence is 14 residues long. CDR3 residues: CATTRTGGEETQYF. Here the CDR3 DNA reads TGTGCCACCACCCGGACAGGGGGAGAGGAGACCCAGTACTTC.

V usage is TRBV7-2 and J usage is TRBJ2-7; a weak D match, TRBD1 (6 bases). The CDR3 contains 15 residues. V was shortened by 2 bases and J by 3 bases, with 14 bases between the two germline ends. Looked up from germline, CDR1 is SGHTA and CDR2 is FQGNSA. The chain's CDR3 is CASSLTGQSGYEQYF. Here the CDR3 DNA reads TGTGCCAGCAGCTTAACCGGACAGTCGGGCTACGAGCAGTACTTC. Complete variable domain (other parts from reference TRBV7-2 and TRBJ2-7): GAGVSQSPSNKVTEKGKDVELRCDPISGHTALYWYRQSLGQGLEFLIYFQGNSAPDKSGLPSDRFSAERTGGSVSTLTIQRTQQEDSAVYLCASSLTGQSGYEQYFGPGTRLTVT.

In its sample, this clonotype was seen a few times. CDR3: CASIHRSVSYNEQFF. The CDR3 DNA reads as TGTGCCAGCATTCATCGCTCAGTCTCCTACAATGAGCAGTTCTTC. The chain uses TRBV2 and TRBJ2-1; D remains ambiguous. Trimming took 7 bases from V and 0 from J, leaving 13 bases between them. The CDR3 totals 15 residues. Germline values: CDR1 SNHLY, CDR2 FYNNEI. Using reference TRBV2 and TRBJ2-1 for the parts outside the CDR3, the full variable domain is EPEVTQTPSHQVTQMGQEVILRCVPISNHLYFYWYRQILGQKVEFLVSFYNNEISEKSEIFDDQFSVERPDGSNFTLKIRSTKLEDSAMYFCASIHRSVSYNEQFFGPGTRLTVL.

This clonotype has a handful of counts. J is TRBJ2-1 and V is TRBV12-3 or TRBV12-4, with D perhaps assigned TRBD1 or TRBD2 (6 bases each). Trimming shortened V by 2 bases and J by 5 bases, and 10 bases separated the two germline ends. The CDR3 covers 14 residues. CDR3 protein: CASSLRGQNNEQFF. The CDR3 DNA is TGTGCCAGCAGTTTACGGGGGCAGAACAATGAGCAGTTCTTC.

Comments on this clonotype: One end of the junction does not line up with germline, which may come from a read error. This chain links TRBV28 with TRBJ2-1, with no clear D. The CDR3 is 12 residues long. Per the germline V gene, CDR1 is MDHEN and CDR2 is SYDVKM. The DNA of the CDR3 is TGTGCCAGCAGTTCGACCTGGGATGAGCGGTTCTTC. This sequence encodes CASSSTWDERFF.

Details on this clonotype: A clone one base away is much larger, so this may be a read error. The CDR3 does not end in the conserved phenylalanine or tryptophan, so this is likely a read error. The chain is built from TRBV20-1 and TRBJ2-1; 8 positions agree with TRBD2. The ends lost 6 bases at V and 0 bases at J; junction bases unmatched: 4. Germline CDR1 and CDR2: DFQATT and SNEGSKA (reference sequence). This CDR3 is 14 amino acids long. CDR3 amino acids: CSATSGSSYNEQFV. DNA for the CDR3: TGCAGTGCCACCAGCGGGAGCTCCTACAATGAGCAGTTCGTC.

This clonotype was seen at least ten times. This CDR3 is CASSRTGLGHEQFF. As DNA, the CDR3 is TGCGCCAGCAGCAGGACAGGGCTCGGCCATGAGCAGTTCTTC. V gene TRBV5-1 combines with J gene TRBJ2-1, with TRBD1 matching 8 bases. J was trimmed by 8 bases and V by 4 bases; bases with no gene match: 8. Per germline, CDR1 SGHRS and CDR2 YFSETQ. The CDR3 extends over 14 amino acids.

In its sample, this clonotype was seen many times. The chain employs TRBV5-5 and TRBJ2-7, with 7 bases lining up with TRBD1. Trimming took 0 bases from V and 2 from J; bases not matched to a gene: 5. Germline CDR1 reads SGHKS; CDR2 reads YYEKEE (reference sequence). The length of the CDR3 is 15 residues. The CDR3 protein is CASSLAPGTAYEQYF. CDR3 nucleotide sequence: TGTGCCAGCAGCTTGGCCCCCGGGACAGCCTACGAGCAGTACTTC.

A word on this clonotype: A much larger clone is a single base away; this may be a read error. The V gene is TRBV7-6, the J gene TRBJ2-7; the D gene is possibly TRBD1 (6 bases). There are 14 residues in the CDR3. Germline lookup yields CDR1 SGHVS and CDR2 FNYEAQ. Between the trimmed V and J ends, which lost 8 bases and 2 bases, there was a span of 16 bases. The CDR3 loop reads CASGSIRGTYEQYF. In DNA, the CDR3 is TGTGCCAGCGGCTCGATCAGGGGTACCTACGAGCAGTACTTC. The full variable domain, completed using reference TRBV7-6 and TRBJ2-7, is GAGVSQSPRYKVTKRGQDVALRCDPISGHVSLYWYRQALGQGPEFLTYFNYEAQQDKSGLPNDRFSAERPEGSISTLTIQRTEQRDSAMYRCASGSIRGTYEQYFGPGTRLTVT.

The V gene is TRBV12-3 or TRBV12-4, the J gene TRBJ1-5, with 8 bases fitting TRBD1. The CDR3 extends over 15 amino acids. V was clipped by 8 bases and J by 1 base; unmatched bases: 7. In DNA form, the CDR3 reads TGTGCCAGCGACAAAGACAGGGGAAGCAATCAGCCCCAGCATTTT. Translated, it gives CASDKDRGSNQPQHF.

This clonotype was seen a handful of times. At one end, the junction sequence differs from germline, possibly due to a read error. The gene calls are TRBV6-2 or TRBV6-3 and TRBJ1-2, with a tentative D call TRBD1 (5 bases). The length of the CDR3 is 12 residues. CDR1 and CDR2 from the germline V gene are MNHEY and SVGEGT. CDR3 coding DNA: TGTGCCAGCATGGGGGAAAACTATAGCTACACCTTC. Translation: CASMGENYSYTF.

This clonotype came up a few times. The chain has TRBV6-6 and TRBJ2-3; D might be TRBD1 or TRBD2, each matching 5 bases. Per germline, CDR1 MNHNY and CDR2 SVGAGI (reference sequence). Trimming cost V 2 bases and J 4 bases, with 13 bases left between them. The CDR3 spans 15 residues. In DNA, the CDR3 is TGTGCCAGCAGTTACGGGCCAGGGACCCCAGATACGCAGTATTTT. Protein product: CASSYGPGTPDTQYF.

This clonotype occurred a few times. The chain joins TRBV9 to TRBJ1-4; 7 positions agree with TRBD1. This CDR3 contains 16 residues. V lost 0 bases to trimming and J lost 7 bases; unmatched junction nucleotides: 9. Germline CDR1 SGDLS, CDR2 YYNGEE. The CDR3 DNA reads as TGTGCCAGCAGCGTAGGGACAACCCAGGGGGTTGAAAAACTGTTTTTT. The encoded protein is CASSVGTTQGVEKLFF.

The chain employs TRBV30 and TRBJ2-2; 8 bases are a match to TRBD1. CDR3 length: 15 residues. CDR1 and CDR2 (germline): GTSNPN, SVGIG (reference sequence). J was trimmed by 5 bases and V by 5 bases; bases with no gene match: 10. Here the CDR3 DNA reads TGTGCCTGGGGATTCCAGGGGGCGCGAACCGGGGAGCTGTTTTTT. Translating it yields CAWGFQGARTGELFF.

The genes are TRBV2 and TRBJ2-5; the D gene is possibly TRBD1 (6 bases). From germline, CDR1 is SNHLY and CDR2 FYNNEI. The ends were cut back, 6 bases at V and 2 bases at J, with 10 bases in the middle. The CDR3 loop spans 13 amino acids. The CDR3 loop reads CASRLDRQETQYF. Written as DNA, the CDR3 is TGTGCCAGCAGACTCGACAGGCAAGAGACCCAGTACTTC.

This clonotype was picked up a small number of times. The chain recombines TRBV28 with TRBJ2-7, with a tentative D call TRBD2 (5 bases). The CDR3 runs to 15 residues. In germline, CDR1 is MDHEN, CDR2 SYDVKM. V was shortened by 4 bases and J by 3 bases, with 16 bases between the two germline ends. CDR3 loop: CASSSHTGSGYEQYF. The CDR3 bases are TGTGCCAGCAGTTCCCACACGGGGAGTGGCTACGAGCAGTACTTC.

This clonotype was found a few times. One end of the junction varies from germline; a read error may be responsible. The chain employs TRBV18 and TRBJ2-5; a weak D match, TRBD1 (5 bases). The CDR3 extends over 14 amino acids. Germline CDR1 KGHSH, CDR2 LQKENI. CDR3 in amino acids: CASTPPGLGVEQYF. CDR3 sequence (DNA): TGTGCCAGCACACCACCGGGTTTAGGGGTTGAGCAGTACTTC.

The genes are TRBV14 and TRBJ2-1, with 12 nucleotides matching TRBD2. The V gene end was trimmed by 4 bases and the J gene end by 8 bases; junction bases not matched to a gene: 18. Germline CDR1 reads SGHDN; CDR2 reads FVKESK. The CDR3 length is 19 residues. CDR3 loop: CASSPLSGASGGALDEQFF. Written as DNA, the CDR3 is TGTGCCAGCAGCCCCCTCTCCGGGGCTAGCGGGGGGGCCCTCGATGAGCAGTTCTTC.

A few counts support this clonotype. The chain couples TRBV20-1 to TRBJ1-1; 7 positions agree with TRBD1. The CDR3 is made up of 13 amino acids. V dropped 7 bases and J dropped 0; count of bases not matched to a gene: 5. Germline V gene lookup returns CDR1 DFQATT and CDR2 SNEGSKA (reference sequence). The CDR3 region is CSVPGQVNTEAFF. In DNA form, the CDR3 reads TGCAGTGTCCCAGGACAGGTGAACACTGAAGCTTTCTTT.

As to this clonotype: Given a much more abundant clone one base away, this may be a read error. This chain uses TRBV13 with TRBJ2-5; D gene ambiguous. The germline V gene has CDR1 PRHDT and CDR2 FYEKMQ (reference sequence). The CDR3 totals 15 residues. The CDR3 loop reads CSSSRTGNQGETQYF. The DNA for the CDR3 is TGTTCCAGCAGCCGCACCGGAAATCAAGGCGAGACCCAGTACTTC.

This clonotype occurred a few times. The rearrangement uses TRBV5-1 and TRBJ2-5; D perhaps matches TRBD2 (7 bases). Per germline, CDR1 SGHRS and CDR2 YFSETQ. The CDR3 sequence is 14 residues long. With 3 bases removed from V and 3 bases from J, the gap between germline ends came to 12 bases. The DNA of the CDR3 is TGCGCCAGCAGCTGGGGGGGGGCCGAAGAGACCCAGTACTTC. Protein product: CASSWGGAEETQYF.

This clonotype was detected ten times or more. This CDR3 reads CASSQTRGGTYEQYF. In nucleotides, the CDR3 is TGCGCCAGCAGCCAAACGCGCGGGGGAACCTACGAGCAGTACTTC. The rearrangement links TRBV4-1 to TRBJ2-7, with TRBD2 matching over 7 bases. J lost 2 bases, V lost 2 bases, and 6 bases had no gene match. This CDR3 comprises 15 residues. Germline CDR1 reads MGHRA; CDR2 reads YSYEKL.

The chain joins TRBV11-1 to TRBJ2-1; the match to TRBD2 covers 13 bases. The last part of the DNA fits TRBJ2-7 better; the J call may be wrong. The CDR3 has 17 residues. Germline V gene data show CDR1 as SGHAT and CDR2 as FQDESV (reference sequence). CDR3 sequence reads: CASSLSRTSGGYNEQYF. The CDR3 nucleotides read TGTGCCAGCAGCTTATCTCGGACTAGCGGGGGTTACAATGAGCAGTACTTC.

This clonotype was found once. At one end, the junction sequence differs from germline, possibly due to a read error. This chain joins TRBV7-8 and TRBJ2-5; no firm D call. The CDR3 extends over 13 amino acids. Germline V lookup: CDR1 SGHVS, CDR2 FQNEAQ. The CDR3 region has the DNA TGTGCCGGCAGCTTAGGGATACAAGAGACCCAGTACTTC. The encoded protein is CAGSLGIQETQYF.

V is TRBV18 and J is TRBJ2-4; 7 bases agree with TRBD1. Looked up from germline, CDR1 is KGHSH and CDR2 is LQKENI. After removal of 1 base from V and 3 bases from J, the junction contained 3 bases not matched to a gene. The CDR3 runs to 15 residues. CDR3 nucleotide sequence: TGTGCCAGCTCACCACAGGGGGCACTCAAAAACATTCAGTACTTC. Protein: CASSPQGALKNIQYF.

The chain combines TRBV4-1 with TRBJ1-5, with D possibly matching TRBD1 (5 bases). V lost 0 bases to trimming and J lost 5 bases, with 14 bases between them. Germline CDR1 reads MGHRA; CDR2 reads YSYEKL. This CDR3 comprises 16 residues. The CDR3 DNA sequence: TGCGCCAGCAGCCAAGAGGGCTGGACGGGGGATCAGCCCCAGCATTTT. It is translated as CASSQEGWTGDQPQHF.

The chain employs TRBV5-1 and TRBJ1-6, with D possibly being TRBD1 (6 bases). This CDR3 contains 16 residues. Germline CDR1 is SGHRS and CDR2 is YFSETQ. V dropped 1 base and J dropped 6 bases, with 14 bases sitting between them. This CDR3 is CASSLFDRSSNSPLHF. As DNA, the CDR3 is TGCGCCAGCAGCTTGTTTGACAGGTCGTCTAATTCACCCCTCCACTTT.

In this sample, this clonotype turned up many times. This chain uses TRBV3-1 with TRBJ2-1, with D possibly TRBD2 on 6 matching bases. This CDR3 has 11 amino acids. Trimming stripped 5 bases from V and 15 bases from J, with 14 bases between. Germline assignment: CDR1 LGHDT and CDR2 YNNKEL (reference sequence). The CDR3 reads CASSVRELAFF. CDR3 DNA sequence: TGTGCCAGCAGCGTCCGGGAGTTAGCGTTCTTC.

With regard to this clonotype: The junction and the germline gene differ at one end; a read error may be behind it. This chain links TRBV20-1 with TRBJ2-5; 9 bases fit TRBD2. Germline CDR1 DFQATT, CDR2 SNEGSKA (reference sequence). This CDR3 has 15 residues. CDR3 protein: CSAEMASGAPETRYF. CDR3 nucleotide sequence: TGCAGTGCTGAGATGGCTAGCGGGGCTCCAGAGACCCGGTACTTC.

This clonotype was seen only a few times. The V call is TRBV5-1, the J call TRBJ2-1; D might be TRBD1 (6 bases). Trimming removed 4 bases at V and 2 bases at J, with 13 bases between. The germline V gene encodes CDR1 SGHRS and CDR2 YFSETQ. The CDR3 extends over 15 amino acids. This CDR3 reads CASSNSGATYNEQFF. Written as DNA, the CDR3 is TGCGCCAGCAGCAATTCAGGGGCAACCTACAATGAGCAGTTCTTC. Full variable domain (remainder filled in from reference TRBV5-1 and TRBJ2-1): KAGVTQTPRYLIKTRGQQVTLSCSPISGHRSVSWYQQTPGQGLQFLFEYFSETQRNKGNFPGRFSGRQFSNSRSEMNVSTLELGDSALYLCASSNSGATYNEQFFGPGTRLTVL.

This chain connects TRBV14 to TRBJ2-7; D is undetermined. The J call may be mistaken, given a closer DNA end match to TRBJ2-1. Germline lookup yields CDR1 SGHDN and CDR2 FVKESK. The CDR3 runs to 13 residues. Written as DNA, the CDR3 is TGTGCCAGCAGCCAATGGGCCTCCTACGAGCAGTTCTTC. Its protein product is CASSQWASYEQFF.